This TCR beta chain was retrieved from a study of molecular identifiers for immune sequencing clone quantification. Overall study: In replicates, the authors split RNA from about 20,000 or 100,000 naive CD8 cells five ways and sequenced four. Points from the study as a whole: Investigators reportedly could detect spiked Jurkat TCR RNA from one cell among approximately 1.1 million naive cells.

This clonotype came up once. Its antigen remains unidentified. Given a much more abundant clone one base away, this may be a read error. Preparation of the bulk TCR libraries relied on previously described methods and listed TCR primers. A single record per CDR3 protein comes from TCRdb applying MiXCR to the PCR reads. The table records more than 450,000 distinct CDR3 sequences, around 23% of them present only once. The CDR3 extends over 11 amino acids. From germline, CDR1 is PRHDT and CDR2 FYEKMQ (reference sequence). CD8+CD4-CCR7+CD45RA+ sorting gave the naive CD8 T cells. The sample was naive CD8+ T cells from blood, with Jurkat cell RNA spiked in. Documented subset: FACS-sorted CD8+CD4-CCR7+CD45RA+ naive T cells. This rearrangement joins TRBV13 to TRBJ2-5; no clear D. The receptor's source is a human donor in good health. Some libraries in this study had Jurkat cell RNA spiked in. CDR3 DNA sequence: TGTGCCAGCAGCTTGAGTGAGATCCAGTACTTC. This translates into CASSLSEIQYF.